This TCR beta chain is from a study of blood T cell repertoires in COVID-19. Original handling: Scientists estimated how many nucleated cells there were by amplifying reference gene primers. The repertoire was sequenced with immunoSEQ multiplex PCR; TCRdb's copy has only in-frame clones and lacks some. The V and J calls and clone size come from that table; D and trimming were worked out from the DNA. The repertoire holds about half a million clones, with 88% as singletons. Individuals drawn from around 24 US areas were about 18 to 90 years old. Participants were placed into cohorts based on the clinical history they reported. Recovered status in Cohort 3 required two negative PCRs, clearance, or symptom resolution. This CDR3 is built from 16 residues. Trimming at V came to 1 base and at J to 6 bases, leaving 6 bases not matched to a gene. The V gene's germline CDR1 is SGHVS and CDR2 FQNEAQ.

The sequence was obtained from a woman aged 60-70 years who had recovered from COVID-19. The chain couples TRBV7-8 to TRBJ1-4; 9 bases fit TRBD1. Sequenced: PBMCs or T cells enriched from blood (not recorded which). CDR3 sequence (DNA): TGTGCCAGCAGCTTAGGGGTCGGGACAGGGTATGAAAAACTGTTTTTT. Residues: CASSLGVGTGYEKLFF.